The rows below give T cell receptor beta chains drawn from one sample of a study of blood T cell repertoires in COVID-19. The assay was immunoSEQ multiplex PCR, and TCRdb's table has in-frame clones only and misses some. The table lists 150,000 to 200,000 clones, about 87% of them singletons. The sequencing sample was made of peripheral blood. Receptors originate from a woman in her sixties or seventies with COVID-19, enrolled during active disease. CDR3s include the opening cysteine and the closing phenylalanine or tryptophan. Each record gives: D gene, J gene, V gene, clone size, CDR3 length, CDR3 protein, CDR3 DNA. D genes are given only for firm matches. The size field is filled for only some rows; it gives once, few, many or a size class.

D gene: TRBD1; J gene: TRBJ2-2; V gene: TRBV5-1; clone size: NA; CDR3 length: 16; CDR3 protein: CASSVDRASWTGELFF; CDR3 DNA: TGCGCCAGCAGCGTGGACAGGGCCAGTTGGACCGGGGAGCTGTTTTTT
D gene: TRBD1; J gene: TRBJ2-1; V gene: TRBV30; clone size: NA; CDR3 length: 13; CDR3 protein: CAWTDRAYNEQFF; CDR3 DNA: TGTGCCTGGACGGACAGGGCGTACAATGAGCAGTTCTTC
D gene: TRBD1; J gene: TRBJ1-5; V gene: TRBV28; clone size: NA; CDR3 length: 13; CDR3 protein: CASGQGATQPQHF; CDR3 DNA: TGTGCCAGTGGGCAGGGGGCTACCCAGCCCCAGCATTTT
D gene: NA; J gene: TRBJ2-2; V gene: TRBV9; clone size: NA; CDR3 length: 15; CDR3 protein: CASSVGGQPTGELFF; CDR3 DNA: TGTGCCAGCAGCGTTGGAGGTCAGCCCACCGGGGAGCTGTTTTTT
D gene: NA; J gene: TRBJ2-7; V gene: TRBV5-4; clone size: NA; CDR3 length: 13; CDR3 protein: CASSTDVSYEQYF; CDR3 DNA: TGTGCCAGCAGCACAGATGTTTCCTACGAGCAGTACTTC
D gene: NA; J gene: TRBJ1-2; V gene: TRBV29-1; clone size: NA; CDR3 length: 13; CDR3 protein: CSVQAAGENGYTF; CDR3 DNA: TGCAGCGTCCAGGCCGCAGGGGAAAATGGCTACACCTTC
D gene: TRBD1; J gene: TRBJ2-1; V gene: TRBV28; clone size: NA; CDR3 length: 15; CDR3 protein: CASSIPGQGSNEQFF; CDR3 DNA: TGTGCCAGCAGCATCCCGGGACAGGGAAGCAATGAGCAGTTCTTC
D gene: TRBD1; J gene: TRBJ2-5; V gene: TRBV5-4; clone size: NA; CDR3 length: 13; CDR3 protein: CASSLDRSETQYF; CDR3 DNA: TGTGCCAGCAGCCTGGACAGGTCGGAGACCCAGTACTTC
D gene: TRBD2; J gene: TRBJ2-1; V gene: TRBV30; clone size: once; CDR3 length: 14; CDR3 protein: CAWNLAGGPDEQFF; CDR3 DNA: TGTGCCTGGAACCTAGCGGGAGGGCCGGATGAGCAGTTCTTC
D gene: NA; J gene: TRBJ1-5; V gene: TRBV2; clone size: once; CDR3 length: 14; CDR3 protein: CASSEEASNQPQHF; CDR3 DNA: TGTGCCAGCAGTGAGGAGGCTAGCAATCAGCCCCAGCATTTT
D gene: TRBD2; J gene: TRBJ2-5; V gene: TRBV7-2; clone size: NA; CDR3 length: 15; CDR3 protein: CASSASGRAEETQYF; CDR3 DNA: TGTGCCAGCAGCGCTAGCGGGAGGGCCGAAGAGACCCAGTACTTC
D gene: TRBD2; J gene: TRBJ2-5; V gene: TRBV3-1/TRBV3-2; clone size: NA; CDR3 length: 16; CDR3 protein: CASSQGPTSGSETQYF; CDR3 DNA: TGTGCCAGCAGCCAAGGCCCGACTAGCGGGAGTGAGACCCAGTACTTC
D gene: NA; J gene: TRBJ1-1; V gene: TRBV12-5; clone size: NA; CDR3 length: 15; CDR3 protein: CASGPPTILNTEAFF; CDR3 DNA: TGTGCTAGTGGTCCCCCGACAATTCTGAACACTGAAGCTTTCTTT
D gene: NA; J gene: TRBJ1-1; V gene: TRBV9; clone size: NA; CDR3 length: 13; CDR3 protein: CASRAGGYGEAFF; CDR3 DNA: TGTGCCAGCAGGGCCGGGGGGTATGGTGAAGCTTTCTTT
D gene: TRBD1; J gene: TRBJ2-3; V gene: TRBV4-1; clone size: NA; CDR3 length: 19; CDR3 protein: CASSAKISTGQGYTDTQYF; CDR3 DNA: TGCGCCAGCTCAGCCAAGATTAGCACCGGACAGGGATACACAGATACGCAGTATTTT
D gene: TRBD1; J gene: TRBJ2-7; V gene: TRBV6-6; clone size: few; CDR3 length: 14; CDR3 protein: CASSSRDRTYEQYF; CDR3 DNA: TGTGCCAGCAGTAGCCGGGACAGGACCTACGAGCAGTACTTC
D gene: TRBD1; J gene: TRBJ1-5; V gene: TRBV3-1/TRBV3-2; clone size: once; CDR3 length: 18; CDR3 protein: CASSQSRDRGSRSQPQHF; CDR3 DNA: TGTGCCAGCAGCCAATCCCGTGACAGGGGAAGTCGGAGTCAGCCCCAGCATTTT
D gene: NA; J gene: TRBJ2-7; V gene: TRBV13; clone size: NA; CDR3 length: 14; CDR3 protein: CASSFGGGGDEQYF; CDR3 DNA: TGTGCCAGCAGCTTCGGCGGCGGGGGCGACGAGCAGTACTTC
D gene: NA; J gene: TRBJ1-5; V gene: TRBV28; clone size: NA; CDR3 length: 15; CDR3 protein: CATGGAAGGNQPQHF; CDR3 DNA: TGTGCCACCGGGGGAGCCGCCGGGGGCAATCAGCCCCAGCATTTT
D gene: TRBD1; J gene: TRBJ1-5; V gene: TRBV5-6; clone size: NA; CDR3 length: 16; CDR3 protein: CASSLGYRGSNQPQHF; CDR3 DNA: TGTGCCAGCAGCCTTGGTTACAGGGGTAGCAATCAGCCCCAGCATTTT
D gene: TRBD1; J gene: TRBJ2-7; V gene: TRBV2; clone size: NA; CDR3 length: 14; CDR3 protein: CASSEYRGPYEQYF; CDR3 DNA: TGTGCCAGCAGTGAGTACAGGGGGCCTTACGAGCAGTACTTC
D gene: TRBD2; J gene: TRBJ2-1; V gene: TRBV10-3; clone size: NA; CDR3 length: 14; CDR3 protein: CAIMASGTYNEQFF; CDR3 DNA: TGTGCCATCATGGCTAGCGGGACCTACAATGAGCAGTTCTTC
D gene: TRBD1; J gene: TRBJ2-7; V gene: TRBV9; clone size: once; CDR3 length: 18; CDR3 protein: CASSVGVGPRDRAYEQYF; CDR3 DNA: TGTGCCAGCAGCGTAGGAGTAGGGCCCCGGGACAGGGCCTACGAGCAGTACTTC
D gene: TRBD1; J gene: TRBJ1-2; V gene: TRBV29-1; clone size: NA; CDR3 length: 15; CDR3 protein: CSATLGQSSWGGYTF; CDR3 DNA: TGCAGCGCGACCTTGGGACAGAGCTCTTGGGGTGGCTACACCTTC
D gene: TRBD2; J gene: TRBJ2-3; V gene: TRBV5-1; clone size: NA; CDR3 length: 14; CDR3 protein: CASSSSGSTDTQYF; CDR3 DNA: TGCGCCAGCAGCTCTAGCGGGAGCACAGATACGCAGTATTTT
D gene: NA; J gene: TRBJ2-7; V gene: TRBV30; clone size: NA; CDR3 length: 12; CDR3 protein: CACMGGRYEQYF; CDR3 DNA: TGTGCCTGCATGGGGGGGCGCTACGAGCAGTACTTC
D gene: TRBD2; J gene: TRBJ2-7; V gene: TRBV19; clone size: NA; CDR3 length: 13; CDR3 protein: CASRTSGGYEQYF; CDR3 DNA: TGTGCCAGTAGGACTAGCGGGGGGTACGAGCAGTACTTC
D gene: TRBD2; J gene: TRBJ2-5; V gene: TRBV28; clone size: NA; CDR3 length: 15; CDR3 protein: CASSLYGGGSETQYF; CDR3 DNA: TGTGCCAGCAGTTTATACGGGGGGGGGAGCGAGACCCAGTACTTC
D gene: TRBD2; J gene: TRBJ2-7; V gene: TRBV24-1; clone size: NA; CDR3 length: 16; CDR3 protein: CATSDPARLAGLEQYF; CDR3 DNA: TGTGCCACCAGTGACCCGGCCCGGCTAGCGGGACTCGAGCAGTACTTC
D gene: TRBD1; J gene: TRBJ1-1; V gene: TRBV6-6; clone size: NA; CDR3 length: 15; CDR3 protein: CASSGRQGANTEAFF; CDR3 DNA: TGTGCCAGCAGTGGAAGACAGGGGGCGAACACTGAAGCTTTCTTT
D gene: NA; J gene: TRBJ2-1; V gene: TRBV7-3; clone size: NA; CDR3 length: 16; CDR3 protein: CASSSHYRSSYNEQFF; CDR3 DNA: TGTGCCAGCAGCTCCCATTACAGGAGCTCCTACAATGAGCAGTTCTTC
D gene: TRBD1; J gene: TRBJ2-3; V gene: TRBV4-1; clone size: NA; CDR3 length: 15; CDR3 protein: CASSTRTGRTDTQYF; CDR3 DNA: TGCGCCAGCAGCACCCGGACAGGCCGCACAGATACGCAGTATTTT
D gene: TRBD1; J gene: TRBJ2-7; V gene: TRBV5-1; clone size: NA; CDR3 length: 16; CDR3 protein: CASSLEGGTGFYEQYF; CDR3 DNA: TGCGCCAGCAGCTTGGAAGGCGGGACAGGGTTCTACGAGCAGTACTTC
D gene: TRBD1; J gene: TRBJ2-7; V gene: TRBV28; clone size: NA; CDR3 length: 14; CDR3 protein: CASRSRDRAYEQYF; CDR3 DNA: TGTGCCAGCAGGAGCCGGGACAGGGCATACGAGCAGTACTTC
D gene: NA; J gene: TRBJ2-1; V gene: TRBV5-3; clone size: once; CDR3 length: 14; CDR3 protein: CARSSAHLRCEQFF; CDR3 DNA: TGTGCCAGAAGCTCCGCGCATCTCCGTTGCGAGCAGTTCTTC
D gene: NA; J gene: TRBJ1-1; V gene: TRBV6-1; clone size: NA; CDR3 length: 13; CDR3 protein: CASSEVRAGEAFF; CDR3 DNA: TGTGCCAGCAGTGAGGTGAGGGCCGGTGAAGCTTTCTTT